This T cell receptor beta chain was identified during a study of circulating tumor DNA in untreated peripheral T-cell lymphoma (dated by TCRdb to the early 2020s). General conclusions and limits of the study: Tumor-specific clonotypes were found in 76% of patients, coming from approximately 86% of baseline tissues and roughly 69% of baseline serum samples.

A note on this clone: There is no known antigen for this receptor. No much larger clonotype is one base removed from it; base qualities were not supplied.

To find tumor-specific TCR clonotypes, researchers sequenced baseline tumor tissue that had been collected prior to treatment. Next-generation sequencing of T-cell receptor sequences was used to monitor peripheral T-cell lymphoma patients receiving frontline treatment on a trial. The library relied on the immunoSEQ multiplex PCR assay. TCRdb's version of the immuneACCESS table is confined to in-frame rearrangements and falls short of the full clone set. An unresolved V gene accounts for under half of the shortfall where checked; the remainder is of unknown origin. The sample table lists fewer than 7,500 clones, 65% to 80% of them with a count of one. Clones ranked in the top ten supply approximately 15% of the sample. Taken from the germline V gene, the CDR1 and CDR2 loops are SQVTM and ANQGSEA. Spanning cysteine to phenylalanine, the CDR3 consists of 17 amino acids. Just CDR3 DNA is preserved here, 51 bases in frame from base 1. The V end gives up 0 bases and the J end 1 base, leaving 8 bases in the junction not matched to a gene.

The sequence was obtained from a human donor with peripheral T-cell lymphoma. The material sequenced was tumor tissue. The chain links TRBV29-1 with TRBJ2-3; 9 bases in the junction line up with TRBD2. The CDR3 region: CSVEDLFRLAGTDTQYF. DNA sequence: TGCAGCGTTGAAGATCTCTTTAGACTAGCGGGCACAGATACGCAGTATTTT.